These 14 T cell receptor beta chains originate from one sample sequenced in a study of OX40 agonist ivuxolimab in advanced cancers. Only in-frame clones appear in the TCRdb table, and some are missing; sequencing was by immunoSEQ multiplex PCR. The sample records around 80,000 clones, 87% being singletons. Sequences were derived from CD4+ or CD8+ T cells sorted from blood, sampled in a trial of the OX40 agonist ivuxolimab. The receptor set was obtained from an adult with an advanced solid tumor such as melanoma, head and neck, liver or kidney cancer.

The CDR3 sequence: CASSLGGQVTNVLTF. DNA for the CDR3: TGCGCCAGCAGCTTGGGGGGACAGGTGACCAACGTCCTGACTTTC. This rearrangement joins TRBV5-1 to TRBJ2-6, with TRBD1 matching over 8 bases. Germline V gene sequence: CDR1 SGHRS, CDR2 YFSETQ. The CDR3 is 15 amino acids. Trimming took 0 bases from V and 8 from J; bases not matched to a gene: 4.

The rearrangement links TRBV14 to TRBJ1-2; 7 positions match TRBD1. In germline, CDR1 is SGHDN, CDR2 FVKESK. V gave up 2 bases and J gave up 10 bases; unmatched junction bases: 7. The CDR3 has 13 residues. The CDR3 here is CASSQNRDSAYTF. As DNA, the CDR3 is TGTGCCAGCAGCCAAAATCGGGACAGCGCCTACACCTTC.

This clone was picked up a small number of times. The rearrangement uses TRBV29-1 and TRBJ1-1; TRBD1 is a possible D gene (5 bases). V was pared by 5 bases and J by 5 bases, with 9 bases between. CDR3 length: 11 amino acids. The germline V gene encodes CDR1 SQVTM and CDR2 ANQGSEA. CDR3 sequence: CSVRGGTEAFF. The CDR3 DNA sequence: TGCAGCGTTCGTGGGGGGACTGAAGCTTTCTTT.

In DNA, the CDR3 is TGTGCCAGCAGCCCATCGACCTCCTACAATGAGCAGTTCTTC. It yields the protein CASSPSTSYNEQFF. V gene TRBV9 combines with J gene TRBJ2-1; no definite D call. V lost 4 bases, J lost 0 bases, and 8 bases lay in between. The CDR3 spans 14 residues. From germline, CDR1 is SGDLS and CDR2 YYNGEE.

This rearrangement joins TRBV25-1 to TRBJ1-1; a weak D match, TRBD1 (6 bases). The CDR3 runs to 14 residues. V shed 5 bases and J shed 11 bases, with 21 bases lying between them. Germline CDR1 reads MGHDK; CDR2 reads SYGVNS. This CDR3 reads CASSPRTDNTKAFF. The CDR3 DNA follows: TGTGCCAGCAGTCCACGGACAGATAATACCAAGGCTTTCTTT.

The CDR3 DNA follows: TGTGCCAGTAGTATAGTCCGGACTAGCGGGGGCCTCCACGAGCAGTACTTC. This codes for CASSIVRTSGGLHEQYF. J is TRBJ2-7 and V is TRBV19, with 13 bases aligning to TRBD2. CDR1 is LNHDA, CDR2 SQIVND, per germline (reference sequence). The CDR3 has 17 amino acids. Trimming at V came to 1 base and at J to 5 bases, leaving 8 bases not matched to a gene. Full variable domain (rest looked up from reference TRBV19 and TRBJ2-7): DGGITQSPKYLFRKEGQNVTLSCEQNLNHDAMYWYRQDPGQGLRLIYYSQIVNDFQKGDIAEGYSVSREKKESFPLTVTSAQKNPTAFYLCASSIVRTSGGLHEQYFGPGTRLTVT.

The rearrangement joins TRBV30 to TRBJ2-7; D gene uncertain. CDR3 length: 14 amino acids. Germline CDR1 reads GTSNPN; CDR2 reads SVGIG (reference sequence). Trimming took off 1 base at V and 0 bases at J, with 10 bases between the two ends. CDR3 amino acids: CAWSDRRFSYEQYF. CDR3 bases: TGTGCCTGGAGTGATCGCAGATTCTCCTACGAGCAGTACTTC.

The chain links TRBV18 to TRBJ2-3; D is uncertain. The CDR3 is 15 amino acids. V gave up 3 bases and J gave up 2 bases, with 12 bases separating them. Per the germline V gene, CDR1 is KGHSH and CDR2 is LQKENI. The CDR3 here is CASSPSPGPTDTQYF. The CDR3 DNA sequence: TGTGCCAGCTCACCGTCCCCAGGTCCCACAGATACGCAGTATTTT.

The CDR3 loop reads CASSLERQTGLNTEAFF. The CDR3 DNA reads as TGTGCCAGCAGCTTGGAAAGACAGACAGGGTTAAACACTGAAGCTTTCTTT. V is TRBV5-4 and J is TRBJ1-1; the match to TRBD1 covers 7 bases. With V trimmed by 0 bases and J by 2 bases, 10 bases remained unmatched. Germline CDR1 and CDR2: SGHNT and YYREEE (reference sequence). There are 17 residues in the CDR3. The full variable domain, in which reference TRBV5-4 and TRBJ1-1 provide the parts outside the CDR3, is ETGVTQSPTHLIKTRGQQVTLRCSSQSGHNTVSWYQQALGQGPQFIFQYYREEENGRGNFPPRFSGLQFPNYSSELNVNALELDDSALYLCASSLERQTGLNTEAFFGQGTRLTVV.

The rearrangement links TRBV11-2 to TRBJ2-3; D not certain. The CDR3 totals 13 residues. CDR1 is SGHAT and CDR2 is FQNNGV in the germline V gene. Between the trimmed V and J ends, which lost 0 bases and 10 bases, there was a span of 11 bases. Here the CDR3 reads CASSLDYSLAQYF. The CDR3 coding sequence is TGTGCCAGCAGCTTAGATTATAGCCTTGCGCAGTATTTT. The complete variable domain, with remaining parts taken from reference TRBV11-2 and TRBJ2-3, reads EAGVAQSPRYKIIEKRQSVAFWCNPISGHATLYWYQQILGQGPKLLIQFQNNGVVDDSQLPKDRFSAERLKGVDSTLKIQPAKLEDSAVYLCASSLDYSLAQYFGPGTRLTVL.

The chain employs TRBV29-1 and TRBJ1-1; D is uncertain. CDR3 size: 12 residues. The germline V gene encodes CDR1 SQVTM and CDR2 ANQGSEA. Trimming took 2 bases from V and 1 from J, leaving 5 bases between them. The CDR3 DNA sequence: TGCAGCGTTGAATTGGGGAACACTGAAGCTTTCTTT. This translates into CSVELGNTEAFF.

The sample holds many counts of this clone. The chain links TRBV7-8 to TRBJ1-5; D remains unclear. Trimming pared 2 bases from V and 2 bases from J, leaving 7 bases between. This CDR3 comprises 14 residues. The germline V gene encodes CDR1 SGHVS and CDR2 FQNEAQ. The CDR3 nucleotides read TGTGCCAGCAGCTTACCCGGAGGCAATCAGCCCCAGCATTTT. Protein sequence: CASSLPGGNQPQHF.

This CDR3 is CASSPAGAGGDYEQYF. The CDR3 DNA reads as TGCGCCAGCAGCCCGGCTGGCGCGGGGGGGGACTACGAGCAGTACTTC. The V gene is TRBV4-3, the J gene TRBJ2-7; TRBD2 matches at 9 bases. CDR3 length: 16 residues. Germline V gene data show CDR1 as LGHNA and CDR2 as YSLEER. Trimming at V came to 4 bases and at J to 3 bases, leaving 10 bases not matched to a gene.

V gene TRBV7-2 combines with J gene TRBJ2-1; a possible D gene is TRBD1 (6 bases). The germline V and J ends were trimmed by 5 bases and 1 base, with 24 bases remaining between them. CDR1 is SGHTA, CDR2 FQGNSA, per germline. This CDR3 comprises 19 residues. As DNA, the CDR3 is TGTGCCAGCAGCCGTACCTGGACAGCCTTATTAGGATCCTACAATGAGCAGTTCTTC. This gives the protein CASSRTWTALLGSYNEQFF.